Below are 25 T cell receptor beta chains sequenced from a single sample in a study of patients and donors after allogeneic stem cell transplantation. Each CDR3 protein gets one entry after TCRdb re-called the RT-PCR reads with MiXCR. The table shows approximately 430,000 distinct CDR3 sequences, with around 16% occurring only once. Sequences were obtained from blood, either unsorted or a sorted T cell fraction (not recorded which). The source is a human donor who was either an allogeneic HSCT recipient or a stem cell or donor lymphocyte infusion donor (not recorded which). It is not recorded whose cells these are; they may come from a transplant donor.

The CDR3 DNA is TGTGCCAGCAGCCAAGGGACGGGGAAGTACGAGCAGTACTTC. Protein product: CASSQGTGKYEQYF. The gene calls are TRBV7-2 and TRBJ2-7; D may correspond to TRBD1 or TRBD2 (5 bases each). The CDR3 loop spans 14 amino acids. In germline, CDR1 is SGHTA, CDR2 FQGNSA. The germline V and J ends were trimmed by 5 bases and 4 bases, with 15 bases remaining between them. Drawing the rest from reference TRBV7-2 and TRBJ2-7, the complete variable domain is GAGVSQSPSNKVTEKGKDVELRCDPISGHTALYWYRQSLGQGLEFLIYFQGNSAPDKSGLPSDRFSAERTGGSVSTLTIQRTQQEDSAVYLCASSQGTGKYEQYFGPGTRLTVT.

This clonotype was recorded a few times. The rearrangement links TRBV4-1 to TRBJ2-7; D remains ambiguous. The V end lost 0 bases, the J end lost 2 bases, and 11 bases lay between the germline ends. CDR3 length: 15 amino acids. Germline CDR1 reads MGHRA; CDR2 reads YSYEKL. CDR3: CASSQEWALTYEQYF. The CDR3 DNA sequence: TGCGCCAGCAGCCAAGAATGGGCCCTAACCTACGAGCAGTACTTC.

J is TRBJ1-5 and V is TRBV20-1, with D maybe TRBD1 (5 bases). The CDR3 is made up of 15 amino acids. Trimming stripped 3 bases from V and 5 bases from J, with 17 bases between. Germline V lookup: CDR1 DFQATT, CDR2 SNEGSKA (reference sequence). This CDR3 is CSASSQGSHYQPQHF. The CDR3 DNA reads TGCAGTGCTAGCAGCCAGGGCAGCCACTATCAGCCCCAGCATTTT.

This clonotype was counted a few times. V is TRBV9 and J is TRBJ1-5; TRBD1 matches at 10 bases. This CDR3 spans 15 amino acids. The J segment lost 8 bases and the V segment lost 0 bases, leaving 5 bases of the junction unmatched. Germline V gene sequence: CDR1 SGDLS, CDR2 YYNGEE. The DNA for the CDR3 is TGTGCCAGCAGCGTAGGGGGACAGGGGTACGAGCCCCAGCATTTT. It yields the protein CASSVGGQGYEPQHF. Variable domain in full (rest from reference TRBV9 and TRBJ1-5): DSGVTQTPKHLITATGQRVTLRCSPRSGDLSVYWYQQSLDQGLQFLIQYYNGEERAKGNILERFSAQQFPDLHSELNLSSLELGDSALYFCASSVGGQGYEPQHFGDGTRLSIL.

This clonotype was seen more than once but under ten times. The chain links TRBV7-3 to TRBJ2-3, with D possibly TRBD1 on 6 matching bases. Between the trimmed V and J ends, which lost 2 bases and 4 bases, there was a span of 19 bases. The CDR3 covers 17 residues. CDR1 is SGHTA and CDR2 is FQGTGA in the germline V gene. CDR3 nucleotide sequence: TGTGCCAGCAGCTTAGTGGGGGCCAGGACATCACCAGATACGCAGTATTTT. Translation: CASSLVGARTSPDTQYF.

This clonotype occurred a few times. The V gene is TRBV7-9, the J gene TRBJ1-5; tentative D call: TRBD1 (5 bases). Deletions cut 5 bases from V and 0 bases from J, with 11 bases between. CDR1 SEHNR and CDR2 FQNEAQ come from the germline V gene (reference sequence). This CDR3 region has 15 residues. CDR3 coding DNA: TGTGCCAGCAGCACGGGGCCCGATAGCAATCAGCCCCAGCATTTT. Translated, it gives CASSTGPDSNQPQHF.

This clonotype was counted many times. V is TRBV12-3 or TRBV12-4 and J is TRBJ1-3; D possibly corresponds to TRBD1 (6 bases). The CDR3 consists of 14 residues. Trimming took off 3 bases at V and 4 bases at J, with 10 bases between the two ends. The CDR3 DNA reads TGTGCCAGCAGTTTCGGGACAAAAGGAAACACCATATATTTT. This translates into CASSFGTKGNTIYF.

The gene calls are TRBV7-3 and TRBJ1-2; tentatively, D is TRBD1 (6 bases). CDR3 length: 15 amino acids. From germline, CDR1 is SGHTA and CDR2 FQGTGA. V gave up 1 base and J gave up 3 bases, with 12 bases separating them. This CDR3 is CASSLMAGADYGYTF. DNA of the CDR3: TGTGCCAGCAGCTTAATGGCAGGGGCGGACTATGGCTACACCTTC.

This clonotype was seen more than once but under ten times. The chain has TRBV20-1 and TRBJ2-5, with D uncertain. CDR3 length: 12 residues. The V gene's germline CDR1 is DFQATT and CDR2 SNEGSKA (reference sequence). With 5 bases removed from V and 3 bases from J, the gap between germline ends came to 10 bases. CDR3 in DNA: TGCAGTGCTCAAGGCCCCAAAGAGACCCAGTACTTC. Translating gives CSAQGPKETQYF.

This clonotype was counted between two and nine times. V is TRBV4-3 and J is TRBJ2-1, with TRBD1 as a possible D gene (6 bases). The CDR3 is 17 amino acids. Germline V gives CDR1 LGHNA, CDR2 YSLEER. Trimming pared 0 bases from V and 0 bases from J, leaving 12 bases between. CDR3 protein: CASSQEPRDTSYNEQFF. CDR3 sequence (DNA): TGCGCCAGCAGCCAAGAGCCCCGGGACACCTCCTACAATGAGCAGTTCTTC.

The rearrangement uses TRBV6-1 and TRBJ1-2; TRBD1 is a possible D gene (5 bases). Deletions cut 4 bases from V and 2 bases from J, with 11 bases between. Germline values: CDR1 MNHNS, CDR2 SASEGT. The CDR3 covers 14 residues. In DNA, the CDR3 is TGTGCCAGCAGTGCAGACGAGGGGAACTATGGCTACACCTTC. Residues: CASSADEGNYGYTF.

This clonotype was counted only a few times. This chain links TRBV5-1 with TRBJ2-1; possible D gene TRBD2, 5 bases. The V gene's germline CDR1 is SGHRS and CDR2 YFSETQ. V lost 0 bases and J 6 bases, leaving 22 bases between the germline ends. This CDR3 spans 18 amino acids. Here the CDR3 DNA reads TGCGCCAGCAGCTTGGCCCCCCGGCCGGGGTCCGAGGTCAATGAGCAGTTCTTC. It specifies CASSLAPRPGSEVNEQFF. The full variable domain, with the rest looked up from reference TRBV5-1 and TRBJ2-1, is KAGVTQTPRYLIKTRGQQVTLSCSPISGHRSVSWYQQTPGQGLQFLFEYFSETQRNKGNFPGRFSGRQFSNSRSEMNVSTLELGDSALYLCASSLAPRPGSEVNEQFFGPGTRLTVL.

At least ten counts were recorded for this clonotype. The chain combines TRBV20-1 with TRBJ1-5, with TRBD1 identical over 7 bases. This CDR3 has 14 amino acids. The V segment lost 6 bases and the J segment 1 base; nucleotides outside the gene matches: 6. Germline CDR1 DFQATT, CDR2 SNEGSKA (reference sequence). The CDR3 DNA follows: TGCAGTGCCAACGGACAGGCGAGCAATCAGCCCCAGCATTTT. Its protein is CSANGQASNQPQHF.

The rearrangement links TRBV7-8 to TRBJ2-3; D unclear. This CDR3 has 13 amino acids. Per the germline V gene, CDR1 is SGHVS and CDR2 is FQNEAQ. Trimming left V 5 bases short and J 4 bases short, with 10 bases between. The CDR3: CASSTHGADTQYF. CDR3 nucleotide sequence: TGTGCCAGCAGCACCCATGGGGCAGATACGCAGTATTTT.

The table lists this clonotype with a few counts. The chain is built from TRBV12-3 or TRBV12-4 and TRBJ1-1; possibly TRBD1 for D (6 bases). This CDR3 is 15 amino acids long. The V end was cut by 8 bases, the J end by 5 bases, with 21 bases between. CDR3 protein: CASEYPQGPRTEAFF. The CDR3 DNA reads TGTGCCAGCGAATATCCACAGGGACCGAGGACTGAAGCTTTCTTT.

The chain couples TRBV4-1 to TRBJ1-4; D gene uncertain. The CDR3 consists of 16 residues. Trimming removed 6 bases at V and 3 bases at J, with 17 bases between. Germline V gene sequence: CDR1 MGHRA, CDR2 YSYEKL. CDR3 sequence reads: CASSLSDIPANEKLFF. CDR3 in DNA: TGCGCCAGCAGTCTTTCTGACATTCCGGCTAATGAAAAACTGTTTTTT.

The chain uses TRBV6-4 and TRBJ2-2, with TRBD2 matching over 12 bases. After removal of 5 bases from V and 6 bases from J, the junction contained 7 bases not matched to a gene. The germline V gene has CDR1 MRHNA and CDR2 SNTAGT. The CDR3 runs 16 residues. CDR3 protein: CASSPLAGGPAGELFF. In nucleotides, the CDR3 is TGTGCCAGCAGTCCCCTAGCGGGGGGGCCTGCCGGGGAGCTGTTTTTT.

This clonotype turned up a few times. V gene TRBV4-1 combines with J gene TRBJ2-7, with D possibly TRBD1 on 6 matching bases. The germline CDR1 and CDR2 sequences are MGHRA and YSYEKL. This CDR3 has 16 residues. Trimming cost V 4 bases and J 12 bases, with 28 bases left between them. Here the CDR3 reads CASSPRPWGHVKGGYF. In DNA form, the CDR3 reads TGCGCCAGCAGCCCACGCCCCTGGGGTCATGTCAAAGGGGGGTACTTC.

This chain uses TRBV24-1 with TRBJ2-1; D unclear. The germline V gene encodes CDR1 KGHDR and CDR2 SFDVKD. The V and J ends lost 7 bases and 6 bases respectively, with 15 bases between them. The CDR3 is made up of 14 amino acids. The DNA of the CDR3 is TGTGCCACCAGCGACGTAACCAGCAGCAATGAGCAGTTCTTC. It codes for CATSDVTSSNEQFF.

There are many counts of this clonotype. The chain employs TRBV12-5 and TRBJ1-1; D is unclear. CDR3 length equals 12 residues. Trimming removed 6 bases from V and 5 bases from J, with 10 bases in between. Germline V gives CDR1 LGHNT, CDR2 FRNRAP. This CDR3 reads CASGYGWTEAFF. CDR3 in DNA: TGTGCTAGTGGCTATGGATGGACTGAAGCTTTCTTT.

This clonotype has at least ten counts. V gene TRBV6-1 combines with J gene TRBJ2-7; D remains unclear. The CDR3 is 12 residues long. Between the trimmed V and J ends, which lost 4 bases and 6 bases, there was a span of 10 bases. Germline values: CDR1 MNHNS, CDR2 SASEGT. The CDR3 DNA is TGTGCCAGCAGTGTGTATAAGGGCGAGCAGTACTTC. It encodes CASSVYKGEQYF.

This clonotype came up a few times. This rearrangement joins TRBV9 to TRBJ1-6; no clear D gene. The CDR3 consists of 14 residues. From germline, CDR1 is SGDLS and CDR2 YYNGEE. V dropped 3 bases and J dropped 7 bases, with 11 bases sitting between them. In nucleotides, the CDR3 is TGTGCCAGCAGCGGAGCCAAGGGAAATTCACCCCTCCACTTT. Its protein product is CASSGAKGNSPLHF.

The chain combines TRBV9 with TRBJ1-1; D is undetermined. This CDR3 is built from 13 residues. Germline V gene sequence: CDR1 SGDLS, CDR2 YYNGEE. Trimming pared 0 bases from V and 5 bases from J, leaving 8 bases between. In DNA, the CDR3 is TGTGCCAGCAGCGTAGAAGTGGGAACTGAAGCTTTCTTT. It encodes CASSVEVGTEAFF.

The genes are TRBV11-1 and TRBJ2-3; 11 positions agree with TRBD2. Germline V gene sequence: CDR1 SGHAT, CDR2 FQDESV (reference sequence). The CDR3 spans 18 residues. V gave up 1 base and J gave up 4 bases; unmatched junction bases: 10. The CDR3 here is CASSLVGTSGSGADTQYF. In nucleotides, the CDR3 is TGTGCCAGCAGCTTAGTCGGGACTAGCGGATCGGGGGCAGATACGCAGTATTTT.

The table lists this clonotype with a few counts. The chain employs TRBV21-1 and TRBJ2-1; the table's D call, TRBD1, was not checked against the DNA. TRBV21-1 is annotated as a pseudogene. This CDR3 contains 14 residues. The CDR3 DNA reads as TGTGCCAGCAGCAAAGGAGGGGTTCGCGGCCCGCAGTTCTTC. Amino acids: CASSKGGVRGPQFF.